A single sample gave rise to the 24 T cell receptor beta chains below, sequenced in a study of CD8 T cells in ankylosing spondylitis. One entry per CDR3 protein, called by TCRdb with MiXCR from the 5' RACE reads. The sample carries some 52,000 distinct CDR3 sequences, around 7.4% recorded once. Sequenced input: blood, either unsorted or a sorted T cell fraction (not recorded which). The source is a female donor with ankylosing spondylitis or in good health (not recorded which).

This clonotype was recorded many times. This sequence joins TRBV5-1 and TRBJ2-7; tentatively, D is TRBD1 or TRBD2 (5 bases each). The germline V gene has CDR1 SGHRS and CDR2 YFSETQ. The CDR3 sequence is 13 residues long. Trimming took off 3 bases at V and 3 bases at J, with 10 bases between the two ends. CDR3 amino acids: CASSWRQGYEQYF. The CDR3 bases are TGCGCCAGCAGCTGGAGGCAGGGCTACGAGCAGTACTTC.

The chain has TRBV27 and TRBJ2-7, with 12 bases identical to TRBD1. Per the germline V gene, CDR1 is MNHEY and CDR2 is SMNVEV (reference sequence). With 2 bases clipped from V and 6 bases from J, the junction kept 5 bases outside the gene matches. The CDR3 is 15 residues long. CDR3 in amino acids: CASSLTGTGGSEQYV. The CDR3 DNA follows: TGTGCCAGCAGTTTAACCGGGACAGGGGGCTCCGAGCAGTACGTC.

This clonotype was observed at least ten times. This rearrangement joins TRBV29-1 to TRBJ2-3; D perhaps matches TRBD2 (5 bases). Looked up from germline, CDR1 is SQVTM and CDR2 is ANQGSEA. V lost 7 bases and J lost 7, with 12 bases in between. This CDR3 has 11 residues. The CDR3 spells CSAADSNTQYF. The DNA for the CDR3 is TGCAGCGCAGCGGACTCGAATACGCAGTATTTT.

This clonotype appeared many times. The CDR3 DNA reads TGCAGTGCTAGGGGGCCGTACGATCAGCCCCAGCATTTT. Translated, it gives CSARGPYDQPQHF. The V call is TRBV20-1, the J call TRBJ1-5, with a weak D call TRBD1 (5 bases). Germline V gene data show CDR1 as DFQATT and CDR2 as SNEGSKA (reference sequence). This CDR3 has 13 residues. V was clipped by 3 bases and J by 5 bases, with 11 bases between them.

This clonotype appeared many times. The chain couples TRBV10-3 to TRBJ1-5; D possibly corresponds to TRBD1 (6 bases). This CDR3 is built from 16 residues. V shed 10 bases and J shed 1 base, with 20 bases lying between them. CDR1 and CDR2 (germline): ENHRY, SYGVKD. As DNA, the CDR3 is TGTGCCACCGATCCTGCGGGGGCAGGGAGCAATCAGCCCCAGCATTTT. This gives the protein CATDPAGAGSNQPQHF.

The V call is TRBV28, the J call TRBJ2-6; D gene ambiguous. Trimming took off 5 bases at V and 0 bases at J, with 8 bases between the two ends. Germline assignment: CDR1 MDHEN and CDR2 SYDVKM. This CDR3 has 15 amino acids. This CDR3 reads CASSQRNSGANVLTF. The CDR3 DNA reads TGTGCCAGCAGTCAGCGCAACTCTGGGGCCAACGTCCTGACTTTC.

This clonotype has just a few counts. The V gene is TRBV5-1, the J gene TRBJ2-5; possible D gene TRBD1, 6 bases. The CDR3 extends over 13 amino acids. Trimming removed 7 bases from V and 4 bases from J, with 14 bases in between. From germline, CDR1 is SGHRS and CDR2 YFSETQ. In DNA form, the CDR3 reads TGCGCCAGCGAGGGACATGAGGGAGAGACCCAGTACTTC. Translating it yields CASEGHEGETQYF.

Many counts were recorded for this clonotype. The rearrangement joins TRBV5-1 to TRBJ2-7; D is perhaps TRBD2 (5 bases). Trimming stripped 3 bases from V and 5 bases from J, with 18 bases between. The germline CDR1 and CDR2 sequences are SGHRS and YFSETQ. The CDR3 spans 15 residues. CDR3 protein: CASSSNGGPLDEQYF. In DNA form, the CDR3 reads TGCGCCAGCAGCTCAAACGGAGGTCCCCTCGACGAGCAGTACTTC.

There are a few counts of this clonotype. The V call is TRBV7-2, the J call TRBJ2-1; possible D gene TRBD2, 7 bases. The length of the CDR3 is 17 residues. Trimming took 5 bases from V and 2 from J, leaving 19 bases between them. Germline V gene lookup returns CDR1 SGHTA and CDR2 FQGNSA. CDR3 protein: CASSDRDRGAPYNEQFF. DNA for the CDR3: TGTGCCAGCAGCGATCGAGACCGGGGGGCCCCCTACAATGAGCAGTTCTTC. Complete variable domain (other parts from reference TRBV7-2 and TRBJ2-1): GAGVSQSPSNKVTEKGKDVELRCDPISGHTALYWYRQSLGQGLEFLIYFQGNSAPDKSGLPSDRFSAERTGGSVSTLTIQRTQQEDSAVYLCASSDRDRGAPYNEQFFGPGTRLTVL.

At least ten counts were recorded for this clonotype. This chain links TRBV27 with TRBJ1-2, with a weak D call TRBD1 (6 bases). The V and J ends lost 5 bases and 0 bases respectively, with 19 bases between them. The CDR3 consists of 17 residues. Germline assignment: CDR1 MNHEY and CDR2 SMNVEV (reference sequence). The CDR3 DNA is TGTGCCAGCAGTCCCTGGACAGCTGGGCCATCTAACTATGGCTACACCTTC. This gives the protein CASSPWTAGPSNYGYTF.

This clonotype was seen at least ten times. The chain's CDR3 is CASSWEGNQPQHF. The CDR3 bases are TGCGCCAGCAGCTGGGAAGGCAATCAGCCCCAGCATTTT. The rearrangement links TRBV5-1 to TRBJ1-5, with D unresolved. The CDR3 length is 13 residues. The germline V and J ends were trimmed by 3 bases and 2 bases, with 6 bases remaining between them. Germline CDR1 reads SGHRS; CDR2 reads YFSETQ. Full variable domain (missing parts from reference TRBV5-1 and TRBJ1-5): KAGVTQTPRYLIKTRGQQVTLSCSPISGHRSVSWYQQTPGQGLQFLFEYFSETQRNKGNFPGRFSGRQFSNSRSEMNVSTLELGDSALYLCASSWEGNQPQHFGDGTRLSIL.

This clonotype was picked up many times. The rearrangement uses TRBV7-8 and TRBJ2-7; no definite D call. The CDR3 spans 14 residues. V lost 1 base, J lost 2 bases, and 9 bases lay in between. Germline values: CDR1 SGHVS, CDR2 FQNEAQ. CDR3 protein: CASSLVVQTYEQYF. The CDR3 DNA reads TGTGCCAGCAGCTTAGTGGTCCAGACCTACGAGCAGTACTTC.

This clonotype was picked up many times. The chain combines TRBV12-3 or TRBV12-4 with TRBJ1-6; D remains ambiguous. V lost 2 bases and J 9 bases, leaving 5 bases between the germline ends. This CDR3 region has 12 residues. This CDR3 is CASSLQASPLHF. The CDR3, as DNA: TGTGCCAGCAGTTTACAAGCTTCACCCCTCCACTTT.

In its sample, this clonotype was seen many times. CDR3 protein: CSVEEQGGESEAFF. The DNA of the CDR3 is TGCAGCGTTGAAGAACAGGGGGGAGAATCTGAAGCTTTCTTT. The chain carries TRBV29-1 and TRBJ1-1; 8 bases align to TRBD1. Trimming at V came to 0 bases and at J to 6 bases, leaving 6 bases not matched to a gene. Germline assignment: CDR1 SQVTM and CDR2 ANQGSEA. The CDR3 consists of 14 residues. Full variable domain (outside the CDR3, taken from reference TRBV29-1 and TRBJ1-1): SAVISQKPSRDICQRGTSLTIQCQVDSQVTMMFWYRQQPGQSLTLIATANQGSEATYESGFVIDKFPISRPNLTFSTLTVSNMSPEDSSIYLCSVEEQGGESEAFFGQGTRLTVV.

This clonotype has at least ten counts. V gene TRBV12-3 or TRBV12-4 combines with J gene TRBJ2-6; 7 bases align to TRBD1. CDR3 length: 15 amino acids. V lost 7 bases and J lost 0; bases outside the gene matches: 3. CDR3 sequence reads: CASTTGVSGANVLTF. CDR3 nucleotides: TGTGCCAGCACCACAGGGGTCTCTGGGGCCAACGTCCTGACTTTC.

The rearrangement links TRBV7-2 to TRBJ1-1; tentative D call: TRBD1 (6 bases). Trimming shortened V by 5 bases and J by 10 bases, and 14 bases separated the two germline ends. There are 12 residues in the CDR3. The germline V gene encodes CDR1 SGHTA and CDR2 FQGNSA. In DNA, the CDR3 is TGTGCCAGCAGCCCCTATCAGGGGTTAGCTTTCTTT. The encoded protein is CASSPYQGLAFF. Supplemented by reference TRBV7-2 and TRBJ1-1, the full variable domain reads GAGVSQSPSNKVTEKGKDVELRCDPISGHTALYWYRQSLGQGLEFLIYFQGNSAPDKSGLPSDRFSAERTGGSVSTLTIQRTQQEDSAVYLCASSPYQGLAFFGQGTRLTVV.

This clonotype was counted at least ten times. The CDR3 spells CASSSAGDTQYF. CDR3 in DNA: TGTGCCAGCAGTTCGGCGGGAGATACGCAGTATTTT. V and J are TRBV6-5 and TRBJ2-3, with a possible D match to TRBD2 (5 bases). Trimming left V 4 bases short and J 5 bases short, with 7 bases between. Germline CDR1 reads MNHEY; CDR2 reads SVGAGI. The CDR3 contains 12 residues.

This clonotype appeared many times. The chain employs TRBV29-1 and TRBJ1-2; D is uncertain. Trimming left V 5 bases short and J 1 base short, with 17 bases between. The CDR3 has 15 amino acids. Germline V lookup: CDR1 SQVTM, CDR2 ANQGSEA. CDR3 sequence: CSVNIGMGVNYGYTF. The CDR3 nucleotides read TGCAGCGTTAATATCGGGATGGGTGTTAACTATGGCTACACCTTC.

This clonotype was seen at least ten times. The chain uses TRBV5-1 and TRBJ2-2; D might be TRBD2 (5 bases). Germline V gives CDR1 SGHRS, CDR2 YFSETQ. This CDR3 is 16 amino acids long. Trimming stripped 4 bases from V and 4 bases from J, with 17 bases between. The CDR3 loop is CASSLREASSTGELFF. CDR3 DNA: TGCGCCAGCAGCCTCCGGGAAGCCTCGTCCACCGGGGAGCTGTTTTTT.

This clonotype was picked up many times. This rearrangement joins TRBV20-1 to TRBJ2-1, with 9 bases matching TRBD2. The CDR3 extends over 15 amino acids. Trimming removed 6 bases from V and 8 bases from J; junction bases left unmatched: 14. Germline loops: CDR1 DFQATT, CDR2 SNEGSKA (reference sequence). CDR3 protein: CSAKRLAVLSDEQFF. Here the CDR3 DNA reads TGCAGTGCCAAGCGACTAGCGGTTCTTTCTGATGAGCAGTTCTTC.

This clonotype was seen many times. This sequence joins TRBV29-1 and TRBJ2-5, with unresolved D. The CDR3 covers 10 residues. The germline gives CDR1 SQVTM, CDR2 ANQGSEA. V lost 0 bases and J lost 7, with 3 bases in between. The CDR3 sequence is CSVEDVTQYF. In DNA, the CDR3 is TGCAGCGTTGAAGATGTGACCCAGTACTTC. Together with reference TRBV29-1 and TRBJ2-5, the CDR3 gives the full variable domain: SAVISQKPSRDICQRGTSLTIQCQVDSQVTMMFWYRQQPGQSLTLIATANQGSEATYESGFVIDKFPISRPNLTFSTLTVSNMSPEDSSIYLCSVEDVTQYFGPGTRLLVL.

The V and J genes are TRBV30 and TRBJ1-2; no firm D call. V lost 4 bases and J 6 bases, leaving 0 bases between the germline ends. Germline-derived CDR1 and CDR2 are GTSNPN and SVGIG (reference sequence). The CDR3 extends over 8 amino acids. CDR3 amino acids: CAWNGYTF. The CDR3 nucleotides are TGTGCCTGGAATGGCTACACCTTC.

On this clonotype itself: A read error may explain this, as a much larger clone is one base away. The chain recombines TRBV5-1 with TRBJ2-4, with D tentatively TRBD1 (7 bases). CDR3 length equals 16 residues. V was pared by 0 bases and J by 8 bases, with 18 bases between. The germline gives CDR1 SGHRS, CDR2 YFSETQ. The CDR3 here is CASSLAYQGGSYIQYF. CDR3 sequence (DNA): TGCGCCAGCAGCTTGGCGTACCAGGGGGGTAGTTACATTCAGTACTTC.

This clonotype was detected ten times or more. This sequence joins TRBV5-1 and TRBJ2-2; D is possibly TRBD1 or TRBD2 (5 bases each). V dropped 4 bases and J dropped 2 bases, with 15 bases sitting between them. Per the germline V gene, CDR1 is SGHRS and CDR2 is YFSETQ. The CDR3 totals 16 residues. CDR3 in DNA: TGCGCCAGCAGCCAGACCGGGACGAGTAACACCGGGGAGCTGTTTTTT. Its translation is CASSQTGTSNTGELFF.